This TCR beta chain was retrieved from a study of T cell repertoires in cytomegalovirus infection. The overall study: Public TCR beta signatures marked donors with CMV infection and the matching HLA. Findings and caveats of the study: HLA-C-restricted, CMV-specific TCR beta clonotypes were dominant ex vivo.

This clonotype was counted between two and nine times. Its antigen remains unknown. V lost 6 bases and J lost 5; bases outside the gene matches: 17. Germline CDR1 is SEHNR and CDR2 is FQNEAQ (reference sequence). The CDR3 runs 18 residues. TCRdb reprocessed the reads via MiXCR and lists one record per CDR3 protein. The sample includes 450,000 to 550,000 distinct CDR3 sequences, 16% of them seen just once. What was sequenced was CD8+ T cells from PBMCs. The chain recombines TRBV7-9 with TRBJ2-2, with 8 bases lining up with TRBD1. The clonotype originates from a human donor in good health (CMV status not recorded). Some clones in this sample may be carry-over from other donors' samples. The CDR3 nucleotides are TGTGCCAGCAGTTCCCGAGGAATTGGACAGGGAGCTACCGGGGAGCTGTTTTTT. Its translation: CASSSRGIGQGATGELFF.